This T cell receptor (beta chain) derives from a study of cytomegalovirus exposure and HLA in healthy donors. Germline trimming cut 5 bases from V and 7 bases from J; bases unmatched to any gene: 7. Germline V lookup: CDR1 SGHRS, CDR2 YFSETQ. The CDR3 covers 15 residues. Healthy bone marrow donors made up the donor group. While unrecorded immune exposures were likely, the donors were nominally healthy when sampled. Remarks on this clone: Its antigen is undetermined.

General study results and limits: The authors later found TCR association rates varying by HLA locus, with DRB1 most and HLA-C fewest.

The primer mix had 60 Vbeta and 13 Jbeta primers. Original methodology: Later, an analysis found about 80 million unique TCR beta chains, and about 10 million of these were shared. Assay used: immunoSEQ multiplex PCR; TCRdb lists only in-frame clones, some missing. Clone size and V and J calls were adopted from that table, with D and trimming inferred from the DNA. The sample holds over 90,000 clones, 66% seen once. The rearrangement links TRBV5-1 to TRBJ2-5; 14 bases match TRBD2. The receptor's source is a woman aged 45-60 years in good health and CMV-seronegative. Input material: PBMCs. In DNA, the CDR3 is TGCGCCAGCAGATCGACTAGCGGGGGGGCTGTGACCCAGTACTTC. It codes for CASRSTSGGAVTQYF.